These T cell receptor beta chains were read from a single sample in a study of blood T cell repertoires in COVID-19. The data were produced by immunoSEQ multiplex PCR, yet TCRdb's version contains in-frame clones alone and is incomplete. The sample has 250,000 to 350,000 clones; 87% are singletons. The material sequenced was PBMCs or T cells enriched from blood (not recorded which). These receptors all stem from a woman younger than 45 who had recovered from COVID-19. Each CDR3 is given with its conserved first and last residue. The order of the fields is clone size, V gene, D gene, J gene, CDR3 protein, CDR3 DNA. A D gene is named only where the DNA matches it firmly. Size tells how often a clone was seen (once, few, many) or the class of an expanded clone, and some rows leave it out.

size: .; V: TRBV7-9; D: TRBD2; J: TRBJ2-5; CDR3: CASSLKRGVHQETQYF; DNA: TGTGCCAGCAGCTTAAAACGGGGGGTACATCAAGAGACCCAGTACTTC
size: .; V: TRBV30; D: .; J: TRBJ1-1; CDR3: CAWSVGGNTEAFF; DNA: TGTGCCTGGAGTGTGGGGGGGAACACTGAAGCTTTCTTT
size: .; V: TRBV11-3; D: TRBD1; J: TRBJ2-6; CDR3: CASTKGQGNVLTF; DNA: TGTGCCAGCACCAAGGGACAGGGGAACGTCCTGACTTTC
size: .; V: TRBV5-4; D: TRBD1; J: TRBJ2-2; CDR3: CASSSRGTGGTTGELFF; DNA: TGTGCCAGCAGCTCCCGGGGGACAGGGGGGACCACCGGGGAGCTGTTTTTT
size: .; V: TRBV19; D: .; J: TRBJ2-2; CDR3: CASSIEAANTGELFF; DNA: TGTGCCAGTAGTATAGAGGCAGCGAACACCGGGGAGCTGTTTTTT
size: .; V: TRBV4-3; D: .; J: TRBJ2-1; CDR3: CASSQGAAYNEQFF; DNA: TGCGCCAGCAGCCAAGGGGCAGCTTACAATGAGCAGTTCTTC
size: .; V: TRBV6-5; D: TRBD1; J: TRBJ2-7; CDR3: CASSQDRGQTYEQYF; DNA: TGTGCCAGCAGCCAAGACAGGGGGCAAACCTACGAGCAGTACTTC
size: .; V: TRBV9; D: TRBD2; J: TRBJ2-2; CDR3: CASSARPWAGGPFAGELFF; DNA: TGTGCCAGCAGCGCGCGCCCATGGGCGGGGGGGCCGTTCGCCGGGGAGCTGTTTTTT
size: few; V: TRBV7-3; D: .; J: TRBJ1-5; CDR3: CASSLGQNQPQHF; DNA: TGTGCCAGCAGCCTCGGACAGAATCAGCCCCAGCATTTT
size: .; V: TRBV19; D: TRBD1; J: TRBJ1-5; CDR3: CASTAPVTGRANQPQHF; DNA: TGTGCCAGTACCGCCCCCGTGACAGGGCGTGCCAATCAGCCCCAGCATTTT
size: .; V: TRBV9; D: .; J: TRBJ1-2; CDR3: CASSVSQTANYGYTF; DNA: TGTGCCAGCAGCGTCTCGCAGACAGCTAACTATGGCTACACCTTC
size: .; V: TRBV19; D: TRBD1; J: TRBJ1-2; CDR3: CASGRQGLNYGYTF; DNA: TGTGCCAGTGGGAGACAGGGACTTAACTATGGCTACACCTTC
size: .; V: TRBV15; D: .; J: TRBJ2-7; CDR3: CATSRDLGTAYEQYF; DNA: TGTGCCACCAGCAGAGATCTGGGCACAGCCTACGAGCAGTACTTC
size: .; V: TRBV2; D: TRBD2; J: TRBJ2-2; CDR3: CASSSPGLAHTGELFF; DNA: TGTGCCAGCAGCTCCCCTGGACTAGCGCATACCGGGGAGCTGTTTTTT
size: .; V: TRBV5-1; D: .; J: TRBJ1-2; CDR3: CASSLLGGSAYGYTF; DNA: TGCGCCAGCAGCTTGTTGGGGGGGAGTGCCTATGGCTACACCTTC
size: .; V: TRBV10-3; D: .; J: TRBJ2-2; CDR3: CAISYNEAGELFF; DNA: TGTGCCATCAGCTATAATGAGGCCGGGGAGCTGTTTTTT
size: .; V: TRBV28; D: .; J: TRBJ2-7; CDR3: CASSFLNGEQYF; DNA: TGTGCCAGCAGTTTCCTAAACGGGGAGCAGTACTTC
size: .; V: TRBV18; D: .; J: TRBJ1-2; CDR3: CASSPAAGNYGYTF; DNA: TGTGCCAGCTCACCGGCAGCGGGTAACTATGGCTACACCTTC
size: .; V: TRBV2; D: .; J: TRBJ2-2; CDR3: CASRSGTNTGELFF; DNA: TGTGCCAGCAGGTCAGGGACGAACACCGGGGAGCTGTTTTTT
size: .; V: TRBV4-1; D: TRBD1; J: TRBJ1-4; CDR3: CASSQEGTGGEKLFF; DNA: TGCGCCAGCAGCCAAGAAGGGACAGGGGGTGAAAAACTGTTTTTT
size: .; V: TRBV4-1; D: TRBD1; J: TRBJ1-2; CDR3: CASSQGDRGNYGYTF; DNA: TGCGCCAGCAGCCAAGGGGACAGGGGGAACTATGGCTACACCTTC
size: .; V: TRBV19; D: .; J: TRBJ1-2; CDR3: CASRHTGPGGYTF; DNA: TGTGCCAGTAGGCACACAGGGCCGGGAGGCTACACCTTC
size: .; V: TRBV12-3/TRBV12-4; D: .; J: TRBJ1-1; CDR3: CASSAQGGKAFF; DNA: TGTGCCAGCAGCGCACAGGGTGGTAAGGCTTTCTTT
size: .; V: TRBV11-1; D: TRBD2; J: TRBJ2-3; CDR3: CASSPGQRGVRDTQYF; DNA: TGTGCCAGCAGCCCCGGACAGCGGGGGGTCAGAGATACGCAGTATTTT